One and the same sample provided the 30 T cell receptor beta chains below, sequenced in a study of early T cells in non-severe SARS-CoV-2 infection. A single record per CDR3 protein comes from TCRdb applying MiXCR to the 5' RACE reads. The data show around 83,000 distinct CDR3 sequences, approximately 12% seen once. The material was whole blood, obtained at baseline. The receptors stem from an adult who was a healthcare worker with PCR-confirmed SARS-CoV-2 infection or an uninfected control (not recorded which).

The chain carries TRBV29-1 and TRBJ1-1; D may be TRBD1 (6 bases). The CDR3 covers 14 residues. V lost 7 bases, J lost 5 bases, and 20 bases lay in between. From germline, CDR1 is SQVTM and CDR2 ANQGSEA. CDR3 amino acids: CSAQGMAGKTEAFF. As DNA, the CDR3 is TGCAGCGCCCAGGGGATGGCGGGAAAGACTGAAGCTTTCTTT.

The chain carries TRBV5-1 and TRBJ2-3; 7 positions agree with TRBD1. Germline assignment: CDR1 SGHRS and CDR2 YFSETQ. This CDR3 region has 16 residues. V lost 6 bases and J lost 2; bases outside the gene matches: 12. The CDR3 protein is CASTPRGGADTDTQYF. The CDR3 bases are TGCGCCAGCACCCCCCGAGGGGGCGCGGACACAGATACGCAGTATTTT.

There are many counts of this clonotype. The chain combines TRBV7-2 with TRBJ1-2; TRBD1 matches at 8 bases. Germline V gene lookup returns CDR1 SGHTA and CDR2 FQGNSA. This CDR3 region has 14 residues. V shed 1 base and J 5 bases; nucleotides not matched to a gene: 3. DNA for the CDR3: TGTGCCAGCAGCTTAGGTCAGGGGGCATATGGCTACACCTTC. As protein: CASSLGQGAYGYTF.

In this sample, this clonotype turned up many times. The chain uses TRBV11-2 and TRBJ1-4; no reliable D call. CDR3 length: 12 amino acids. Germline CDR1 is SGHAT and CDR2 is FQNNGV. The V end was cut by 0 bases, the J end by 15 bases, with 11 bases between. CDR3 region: CASSLDRVLVFF. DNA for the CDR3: TGTGCCAGCAGCTTAGATCGAGTTTTGGTGTTTTTT.

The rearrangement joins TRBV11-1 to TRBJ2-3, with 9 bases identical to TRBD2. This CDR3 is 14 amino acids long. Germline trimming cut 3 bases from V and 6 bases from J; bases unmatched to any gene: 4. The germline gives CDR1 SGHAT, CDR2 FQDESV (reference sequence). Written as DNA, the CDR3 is TGTGCCAGCAGCTTGGCGGGGGGGGCCGATACGCAGTATTTT. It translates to CASSLAGGADTQYF.

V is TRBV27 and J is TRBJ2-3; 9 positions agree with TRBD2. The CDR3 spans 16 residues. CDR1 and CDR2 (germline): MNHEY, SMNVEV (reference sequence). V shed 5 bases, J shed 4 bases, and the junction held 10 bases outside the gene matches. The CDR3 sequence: CASSNLAGEGADTQYF. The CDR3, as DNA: TGTGCCAGCAGTAACTTAGCGGGGGAAGGGGCAGATACGCAGTATTTT.

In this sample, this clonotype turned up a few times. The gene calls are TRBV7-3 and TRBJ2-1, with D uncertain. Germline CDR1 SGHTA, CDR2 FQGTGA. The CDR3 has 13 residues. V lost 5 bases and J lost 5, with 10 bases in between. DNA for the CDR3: TGTGCCAGCAGCACGCAGGAGAACAATGAGCAGTTCTTC. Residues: CASSTQENNEQFF.

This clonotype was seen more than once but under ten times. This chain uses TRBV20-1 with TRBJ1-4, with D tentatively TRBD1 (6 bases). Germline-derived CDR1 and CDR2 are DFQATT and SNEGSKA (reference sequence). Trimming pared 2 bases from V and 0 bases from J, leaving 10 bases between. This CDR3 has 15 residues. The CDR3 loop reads CSARSHRATNEKLFF. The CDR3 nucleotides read TGCAGTGCTAGATCTCACAGGGCAACTAATGAAAAACTGTTTTTT.

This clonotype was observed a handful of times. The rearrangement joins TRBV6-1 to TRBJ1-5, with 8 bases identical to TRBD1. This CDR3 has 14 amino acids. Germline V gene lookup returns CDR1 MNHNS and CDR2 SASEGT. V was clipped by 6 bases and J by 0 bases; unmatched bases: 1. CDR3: CASRTGDSNQPQHF. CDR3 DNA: TGTGCCAGCAGGACAGGGGATAGCAATCAGCCCCAGCATTTT.

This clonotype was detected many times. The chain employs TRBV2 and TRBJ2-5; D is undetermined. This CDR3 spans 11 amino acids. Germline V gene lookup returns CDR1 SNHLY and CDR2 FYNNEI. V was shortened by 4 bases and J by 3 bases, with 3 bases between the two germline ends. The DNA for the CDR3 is TGTGCCAGCAGTGGAAAAGAGACCCAGTACTTC. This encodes CASSGKETQYF.

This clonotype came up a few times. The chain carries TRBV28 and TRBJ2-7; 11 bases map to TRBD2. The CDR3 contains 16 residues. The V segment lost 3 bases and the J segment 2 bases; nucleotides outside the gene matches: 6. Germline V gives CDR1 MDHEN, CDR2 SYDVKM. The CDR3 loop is CASSFGLAGGPYEQYF. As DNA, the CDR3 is TGTGCCAGCAGTTTCGGTCTAGCGGGGGGACCCTACGAGCAGTACTTC.

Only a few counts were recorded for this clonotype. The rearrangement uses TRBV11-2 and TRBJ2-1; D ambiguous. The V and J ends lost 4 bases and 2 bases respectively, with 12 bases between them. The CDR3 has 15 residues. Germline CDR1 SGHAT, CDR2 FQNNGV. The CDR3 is CASSSPAGPYNEQFF. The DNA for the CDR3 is TGTGCCAGCAGCTCACCGGCCGGGCCCTACAATGAGCAGTTCTTC.

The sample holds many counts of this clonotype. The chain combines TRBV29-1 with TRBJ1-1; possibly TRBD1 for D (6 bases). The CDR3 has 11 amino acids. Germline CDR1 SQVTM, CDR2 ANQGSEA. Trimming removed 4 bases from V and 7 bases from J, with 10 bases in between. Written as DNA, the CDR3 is TGCAGCGTTGCAGGGGAAGGTGAAGCTTTCTTT. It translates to CSVAGEGEAFF.

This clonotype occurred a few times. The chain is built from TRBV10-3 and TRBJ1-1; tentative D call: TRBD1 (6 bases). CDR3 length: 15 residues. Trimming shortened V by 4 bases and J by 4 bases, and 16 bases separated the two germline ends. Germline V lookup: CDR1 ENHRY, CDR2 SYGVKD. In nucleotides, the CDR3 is TGTGCCATCAGTGGGGGCCAGGGGTCGATCACTGAAGCTTTCTTT. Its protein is CAISGGQGSITEAFF.

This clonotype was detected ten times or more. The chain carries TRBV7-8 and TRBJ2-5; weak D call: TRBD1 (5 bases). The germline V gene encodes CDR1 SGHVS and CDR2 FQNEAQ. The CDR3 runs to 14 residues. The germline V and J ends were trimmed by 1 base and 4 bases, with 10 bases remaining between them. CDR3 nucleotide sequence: TGTGCCAGCAGCTTAGGGGGCGGTGGAGAGACCCAGTACTTC. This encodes CASSLGGGGETQYF. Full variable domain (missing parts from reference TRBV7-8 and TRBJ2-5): GAGVSQSPRYKVAKRGQDVALRCDPISGHVSLFWYQQALGQGPEFLTYFQNEAQLDKSGLPSDRFFAERPEGSVSTLKIQRTQQEDSAVYLCASSLGGGGETQYFGPGTRLLVL.

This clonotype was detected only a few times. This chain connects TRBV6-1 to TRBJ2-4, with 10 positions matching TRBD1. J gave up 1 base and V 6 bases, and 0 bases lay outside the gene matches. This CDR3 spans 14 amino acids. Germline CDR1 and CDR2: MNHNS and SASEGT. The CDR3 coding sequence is TGTGCCAGCAGGGGACAGGGGGCCAAAAACATTCAGTACTTC. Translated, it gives CASRGQGAKNIQYF.

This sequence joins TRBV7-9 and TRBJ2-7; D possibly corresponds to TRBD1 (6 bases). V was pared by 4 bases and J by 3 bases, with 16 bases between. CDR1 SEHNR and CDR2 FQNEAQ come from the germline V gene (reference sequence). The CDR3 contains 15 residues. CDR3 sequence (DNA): TGTGCCAGCAGCTCGCGGTTGACAGGTGACTACGAGCAGTACTTC. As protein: CASSSRLTGDYEQYF.

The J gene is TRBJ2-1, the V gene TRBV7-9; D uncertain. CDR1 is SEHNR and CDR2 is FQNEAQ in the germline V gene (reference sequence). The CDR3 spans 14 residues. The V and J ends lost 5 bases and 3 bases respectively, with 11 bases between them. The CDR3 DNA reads TGTGCCAGCAGCCTAGGCGGCGGCTACAATGAGCAGTTCTTC. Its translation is CASSLGGGYNEQFF.

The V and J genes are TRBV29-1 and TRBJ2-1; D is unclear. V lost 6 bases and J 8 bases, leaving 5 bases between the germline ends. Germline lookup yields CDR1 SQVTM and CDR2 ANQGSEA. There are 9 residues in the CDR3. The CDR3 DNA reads TGCAGCGTAGGAGATGAGCAGTTCTTC. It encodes CSVGDEQFF.

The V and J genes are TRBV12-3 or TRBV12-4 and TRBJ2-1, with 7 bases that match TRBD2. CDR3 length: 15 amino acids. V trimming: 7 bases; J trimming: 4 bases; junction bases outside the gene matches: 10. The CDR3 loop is CASTLGREVYNEQFF. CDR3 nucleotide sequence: TGTGCCAGCACCTTGGGACGGGAGGTATACAATGAGCAGTTCTTC.

In DNA, the CDR3 is TGTGCCAGCAGCTCGGGACAGGGAGATTATAGCAATCAGCCCCAGCATTTT. Translated: CASSSGQGDYSNQPQHF. The chain is built from TRBV7-8 and TRBJ1-5; 9 bases are a match to TRBD1. CDR1 and CDR2 (germline): SGHVS, FQNEAQ. J was trimmed by 0 bases and V by 4 bases; bases with no gene match: 7. The CDR3 consists of 17 residues.

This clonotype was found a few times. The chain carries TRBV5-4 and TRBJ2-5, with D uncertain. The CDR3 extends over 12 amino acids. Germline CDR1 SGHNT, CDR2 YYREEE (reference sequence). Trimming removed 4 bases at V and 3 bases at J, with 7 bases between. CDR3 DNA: TGTGCCAGCAGCGACCTGGAAGAGACCCAGTACTTC. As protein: CASSDLEETQYF.

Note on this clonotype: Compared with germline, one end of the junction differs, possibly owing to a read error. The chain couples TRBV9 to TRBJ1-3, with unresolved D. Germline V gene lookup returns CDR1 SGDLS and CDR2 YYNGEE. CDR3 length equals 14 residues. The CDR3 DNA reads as TGTGCCAGCGGCGTAGGGTCAAGAGGAAACACCATATATTTT. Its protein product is CASGVGSRGNTIYF.

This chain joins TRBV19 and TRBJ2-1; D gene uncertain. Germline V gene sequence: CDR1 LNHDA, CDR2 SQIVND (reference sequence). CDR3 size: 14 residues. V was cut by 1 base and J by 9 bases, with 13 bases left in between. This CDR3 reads CASSIGFPNREQFF. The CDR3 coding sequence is TGTGCCAGTAGTATAGGTTTCCCCAATCGTGAGCAGTTCTTC.

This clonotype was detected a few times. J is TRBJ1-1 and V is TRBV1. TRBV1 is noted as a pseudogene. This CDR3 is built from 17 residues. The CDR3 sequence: CTSSQGYRQGGYTEAFF. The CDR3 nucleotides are TGCACCAGCAGCCAAGGTTATCGGCAGGGAGGGTACACTGAAGCTTTCTTT.

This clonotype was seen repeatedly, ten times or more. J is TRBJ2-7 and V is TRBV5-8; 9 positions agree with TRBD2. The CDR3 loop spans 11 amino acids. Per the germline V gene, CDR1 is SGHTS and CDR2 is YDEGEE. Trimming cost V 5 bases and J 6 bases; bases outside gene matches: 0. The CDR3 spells CASRTSGEQYF. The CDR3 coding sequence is TGTGCCAGCAGGACTAGCGGCGAGCAGTACTTC.

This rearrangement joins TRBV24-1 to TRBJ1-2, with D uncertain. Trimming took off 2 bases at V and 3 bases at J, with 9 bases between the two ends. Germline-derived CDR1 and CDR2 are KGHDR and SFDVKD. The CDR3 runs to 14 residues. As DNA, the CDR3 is TGTGCCACCAGTGATTACAACGGGTACTATGGCTACACCTTC. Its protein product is CATSDYNGYYGYTF.

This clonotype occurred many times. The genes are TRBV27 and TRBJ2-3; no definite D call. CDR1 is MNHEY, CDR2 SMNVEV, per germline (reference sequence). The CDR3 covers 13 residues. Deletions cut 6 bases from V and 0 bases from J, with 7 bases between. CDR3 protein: CASRATSTDTQYF. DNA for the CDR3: TGTGCCAGCAGAGCTACTAGCACAGATACGCAGTATTTT.

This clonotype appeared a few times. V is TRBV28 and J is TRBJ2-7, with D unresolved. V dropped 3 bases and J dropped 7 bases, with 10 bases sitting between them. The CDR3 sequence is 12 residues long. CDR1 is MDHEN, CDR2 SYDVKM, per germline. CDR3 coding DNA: TGTGCCAGCAGTTTTGGCCTTAGGGAGCAGTACTTC. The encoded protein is CASSFGLREQYF. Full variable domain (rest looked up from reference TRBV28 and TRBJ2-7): DVKVTQSSRYLVKRTGEKVFLECVQDMDHENMFWYRQDPGLGLRLIYFSYDVKMKEKGDIPEGYSVSREKKERFSLILESASTNQTSMYLCASSFGLREQYFGPGTRLTVT.

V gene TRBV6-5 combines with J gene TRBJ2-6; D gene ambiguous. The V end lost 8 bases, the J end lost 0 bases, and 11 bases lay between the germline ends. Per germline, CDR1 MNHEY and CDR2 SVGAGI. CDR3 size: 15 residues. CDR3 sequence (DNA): TGTGCCAGCGGCCAGTGGGGCTCTGGGGCCAACGTCCTGACTTTC. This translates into CASGQWGSGANVLTF.